These 25 T cell receptor beta chains share one sample of origin, sequenced in a study of vaccination effects on CD4 cells after COVID-19. Investigators separated out CD4+ T cells once around 11 days of culture had passed. Each participant was administered two doses of either the BNT162b2 or the mRNA-1273 vaccine. Their antigens remain unidentified. Sequencing used immunoSEQ multiplex PCR; TCRdb keeps in-frame clones, though not all of them. Of roughly 40,000 clones listed, around 71% are singletons. The sample here was CD4+ T cells from PBMCs cultured without peptide, taken after COVID-19 vaccination. The receptors derive from a human donor who received a COVID-19 vaccine.

This clone has just one count. This rearrangement joins TRBV6-1 to TRBJ2-7; TRBD2 matches at 7 bases. CDR3 length: 15 residues. The germline gives CDR1 MNHNS, CDR2 SASEGT. Trimming took 0 bases from V and 0 from J; bases not matched to a gene: 2. As DNA, the CDR3 is TGTGCCAGCAGTGAAGCCCGCGGGGGCTCCTACGAGCAGTACTTC. It encodes CASSEARGGSYEQYF.

This clone was observed a few times. V usage is TRBV24-1 and J usage is TRBJ1-2; TRBD1 aligns across 9 bases. The V gene's germline CDR1 is KGHDR and CDR2 SFDVKD. V was clipped by 5 bases and J by 3 bases; unmatched bases: 6. The CDR3 has 15 residues. The chain's CDR3 is CATSVWDRDHYGYTF. The CDR3 DNA reads as TGTGCCACCAGTGTTTGGGACAGGGACCACTATGGCTACACCTTC.

The CDR3 DNA follows: TGTGCCAGCAGTGAAGTACCGCGGGGAAACATTCAGTACTTC. It specifies CASSEVPRGNIQYF. The V gene is TRBV2, the J gene TRBJ2-4; maybe TRBD2 (6 bases). Germline assignment: CDR1 SNHLY and CDR2 FYNNEI. This CDR3 spans 14 amino acids. Trimming pared 1 base from V and 6 bases from J, leaving 10 bases between.

This chain links TRBV14 with TRBJ2-7; TRBD1 aligns across 9 bases. Per the germline V gene, CDR1 is SGHDN and CDR2 is FVKESK. J was trimmed by 0 bases and V by 5 bases; bases with no gene match: 2. CDR3 size: 14 residues. The CDR3 sequence: CASSRQGVSYEQYF. CDR3 nucleotide sequence: TGTGCCAGCAGCAGACAGGGGGTCTCCTACGAGCAGTACTTC.

This clone has more than one count but fewer than ten. The CDR3 region is CASSPRRQGVGYTF. The CDR3, as DNA: TGTGCCAGCTCACCTCGGAGACAGGGCGTTGGCTACACCTTC. J is TRBJ1-2 and V is TRBV18; 7 positions match TRBD1. The ends lost 3 bases at V and 7 bases at J; junction bases unmatched: 8. CDR1 KGHSH and CDR2 LQKENI come from the germline V gene. This CDR3 spans 14 amino acids.

By frequency in the sample, this clone is medium-sized. V and J are TRBV7-9 and TRBJ1-3, with D uncertain. V lost 4 bases to trimming and J lost 0 bases, with 7 bases between them. Germline lookup yields CDR1 SEHNR and CDR2 FQNEAQ (reference sequence). The CDR3 runs to 14 residues. The CDR3 DNA sequence: TGTGCCAGCAGCTCCGGGCCCTCTGGAAACACCATATATTTT. Translated: CASSSGPSGNTIYF. Using reference TRBV7-9 and TRBJ1-3 for the parts outside the CDR3, the full variable domain is DTGVSQNPRHKITKRGQNVTFRCDPISEHNRLYWYRQTLGQGPEFLTYFQNEAQLEKSRLLSDRFSAERPKGSFSTLEIQRTEQGDSAMYLCASSSGPSGNTIYFGEGSWLTVV.

The V gene is TRBV3-1 (or the pseudogene TRBV3-2), the J gene TRBJ1-3; no clear D gene. Germline V gives CDR1 LGHDT, CDR2 YNNKEL (reference sequence). Trimming left V 1 base short and J 3 bases short, with 7 bases between. The CDR3 totals 14 residues. The CDR3, as DNA: TGTGCCAGCAGCCAAGTCGCGGGTGGAAACACCATATATTTT. This translates into CASSQVAGGNTIYF.

This clone was seen only a few times. The CDR3 coding sequence is TGCGCCAGCAGCTTGGGCCCCGCTGGTTCTGGGGAGCTGTTTTTT. Translated, it gives CASSLGPAGSGELFF. The chain couples TRBV5-1 to TRBJ2-2; D gene unclear. Trimming removed 0 bases at V and 8 bases at J, with 14 bases between. Germline CDR1 and CDR2: SGHRS and YFSETQ. CDR3 size: 15 residues.

The chain is built from TRBV6-1 and TRBJ2-7; 9 bases are shared with TRBD1. Per the germline V gene, CDR1 is MNHNS and CDR2 is SASEGT. The CDR3 sequence is 15 residues long. The V and J ends lost 3 bases and 0 bases, in that order; junction bases with no gene match: 3. The CDR3: CASSESTGGSYEQYF. DNA of the CDR3: TGTGCCAGCAGTGAGTCGACAGGGGGCTCCTACGAGCAGTACTTC.

This clone appeared once. This chain joins TRBV2 and TRBJ2-5; the D gene is possibly TRBD2 (6 bases). CDR3 length: 13 residues. From germline, CDR1 is SNHLY and CDR2 FYNNEI. Trimming removed 6 bases at V and 3 bases at J, with 11 bases between. CDR3 in DNA: TGTGCCAGCAGGGGTTGGGGGGAAGAGACCCAGTACTTC. This encodes CASRGWGEETQYF. The full variable domain, rest sourced from reference TRBV2 and TRBJ2-5, is EPEVTQTPSHQVTQMGQEVILRCVPISNHLYFYWYRQILGQKVEFLVSFYNNEISEKSEIFDDQFSVERPDGSNFTLKIRSTKLEDSAMYFCASRGWGEETQYFGPGTRLLVL.

The rearrangement joins TRBV11-2 to TRBJ2-7, with D uncertain. Germline CDR1 SGHAT, CDR2 FQNNGV. V was shortened by 3 bases and J by 5 bases, with 5 bases between the two germline ends. This CDR3 comprises 11 residues. CDR3 in DNA: TGTGCCAGCAGCTTTGCGAACGAGCAGTACTTC. This translates into CASSFANEQYF.

This clone is a singleton in its sample. V and J are TRBV29-1 and TRBJ2-7; 9 bases map to TRBD1. Germline V CDR1 and CDR2: SQVTM, ANQGSEA. CDR3 length: 13 residues. V dropped 4 bases and J dropped 6; count of bases not matched to a gene: 7. CDR3 nucleotide sequence: TGCAGCGTTGCGACGGGACAGGGTGGCGAGCAGTACTTC. Translating gives CSVATGQGGEQYF.

V usage is TRBV4-1 and J usage is TRBJ2-1, with 7 bases aligning to TRBD2. Trimming cost V 8 bases and J 12 bases; bases outside gene matches: 16. The germline CDR1 and CDR2 sequences are MGHRA and YSYEKL. The CDR3 loop spans 14 amino acids. CDR3 nucleotide sequence: TGCGCCAGCTACGGGGGGACGCCCGTACACCGGCAGTTCTTC. Translation gives CASYGGTPVHRQFF.

The CDR3 DNA sequence: TGTGCCAGCAGCTTAGTCGGTGGCGGGGGCCAAGAGACCCAGTACTTC. It encodes CASSLVGGGGQETQYF. The chain carries TRBV11-2 and TRBJ2-5; 7 bases match TRBD2. The germline V gene has CDR1 SGHAT and CDR2 FQNNGV. The CDR3 extends over 16 amino acids. Trimming took 1 base from V and 1 from J; bases not matched to a gene: 6.

The V gene is TRBV5-1, the J gene TRBJ2-1; no definite D call. V lost 3 bases, J lost 0 bases, and 10 bases lay in between. This CDR3 is built from 15 residues. The germline V gene encodes CDR1 SGHRS and CDR2 YFSETQ. DNA of the CDR3: TGCGCCAGCAGCTCTTTTCAGAGCTCCTACAATGAGCAGTTCTTC. Amino acids: CASSSFQSSYNEQFF. The complete variable domain, with remaining parts taken from reference TRBV5-1 and TRBJ2-1, reads KAGVTQTPRYLIKTRGQQVTLSCSPISGHRSVSWYQQTPGQGLQFLFEYFSETQRNKGNFPGRFSGRQFSNSRSEMNVSTLELGDSALYLCASSSFQSSYNEQFFGPGTRLTVL.

CDR3 protein: CASLLTGGEVGELFF. Here the CDR3 DNA reads TGTGCCAGCCTCCTCACAGGGGGCGAGGTCGGGGAGCTGTTTTTT. The rearrangement joins TRBV6-4 to TRBJ2-2; 9 bases align to TRBD1. This CDR3 has 15 amino acids. The germline CDR1 and CDR2 sequences are MRHNA and SNTAGT. Unmatched junction bases numbered 11, after V lost 8 bases and J lost 7 bases.

This sequence joins TRBV18 and TRBJ2-5; tentative D call: TRBD2 (5 bases). The V end was cut by 2 bases, the J end by 4 bases, with 11 bases between. The CDR3 sequence is 14 residues long. Germline CDR1 KGHSH, CDR2 LQKENI. CDR3 sequence (DNA): TGTGCCAGCTCACCAATCGGGGTCTCAGAGACCCAGTACTTC. This translates into CASSPIGVSETQYF. Complete variable domain (other parts from reference TRBV18 and TRBJ2-5): NAGVMQNPRHLVRRRGQEARLRCSPMKGHSHVYWYRQLPEEGLKFMVYLQKENIIDESGMPKERFSAEFPKEGPSILRIQQVVRGDSAAYFCASSPIGVSETQYFGPGTRLLVL.

The CDR3 sequence is CAISGPGLAGETYEQYF. In DNA, the CDR3 is TGTGCCATCAGTGGACCGGGACTAGCGGGGGAGACCTACGAGCAGTACTTC. This chain joins TRBV10-3 and TRBJ2-7; TRBD2 aligns across 14 bases. The CDR3 is made up of 17 amino acids. V shed 4 bases, J shed 2 bases, and the junction held 7 bases outside the gene matches. The germline V gene encodes CDR1 ENHRY and CDR2 SYGVKD.

The V call is TRBV11-1, the J call TRBJ2-1; possible D gene TRBD2, 5 bases. Germline-derived CDR1 and CDR2 are SGHAT and FQDESV (reference sequence). CDR3 length equals 16 residues. The V gene lost 1 base and the J gene lost 0 bases, with 10 bases spanning the gap. CDR3 nucleotides: TGTGCCAGCAGCTTAGGGCTAGCCAGCTCCTACAATGAGCAGTTCTTC. Encoded protein: CASSLGLASSYNEQFF.

This clone occurred a few times. The gene calls are TRBV7-9 and TRBJ2-1; D tentatively fits TRBD1 or TRBD2 (5 bases each). Trimming shortened V by 5 bases and J by 0 bases, and 11 bases separated the two germline ends. This CDR3 spans 15 amino acids. Germline-derived CDR1 and CDR2 are SEHNR and FQNEAQ (reference sequence). CDR3 residues: CASSLRDGSYNEQFF. CDR3 bases: TGTGCCAGCAGCCTCCGGGACGGCTCCTACAATGAGCAGTTCTTC. Combining the CDR3 with reference TRBV7-9 and TRBJ2-1 gives the whole variable domain DTGVSQNPRHKITKRGQNVTFRCDPISEHNRLYWYRQTLGQGPEFLTYFQNEAQLEKSRLLSDRFSAERPKGSFSTLEIQRTEQGDSAMYLCASSLRDGSYNEQFFGPGTRLTVL.

The CDR3 bases are TGTGCCAGCTCACCACGACTAGCGGGAGACCGCACAGATACGCAGTATTTT. This sequence encodes CASSPRLAGDRTDTQYF. The chain has TRBV18 and TRBJ2-3; 12 bases are a match to TRBD2. There are 17 residues in the CDR3. Germline values: CDR1 KGHSH, CDR2 LQKENI. V was pared by 1 base and J by 1 base, with 3 bases of the junction left unmatched.

This sequence joins TRBV2 and TRBJ1-1; D unclear. The germline CDR1 and CDR2 sequences are SNHLY and FYNNEI. This CDR3 region has 13 residues. Between the trimmed V and J ends, which lost 4 bases and 3 bases, there was a span of 9 bases. The CDR3 is CASSVGGHTEAFF. CDR3 nucleotides: TGTGCCAGCAGTGTCGGAGGCCACACTGAAGCTTTCTTT.

CDR3 amino acids: CASSLLALNYNEQFF. The CDR3 DNA is TGTGCCAGCAGCTTATTAGCCCTAAACTACAATGAGCAGTTCTTC. The rearrangement joins TRBV7-2 to TRBJ2-1; D gene ambiguous. Germline V gene data show CDR1 as SGHTA and CDR2 as FQGNSA. The CDR3 is made up of 15 amino acids. V was pared by 2 bases and J by 3 bases, with 11 bases between.

This chain's CDR3 is CASSLAGTSGHTDTQYF. The DNA of the CDR3 is TGCGCCAGCAGCTTGGCCGGGACTAGCGGACACACAGATACGCAGTATTTT. V usage is TRBV5-1 and J usage is TRBJ2-3; TRBD2 agrees at 11 bases. The CDR3 is made up of 17 amino acids. Germline-derived CDR1 and CDR2 are SGHRS and YFSETQ. The junction had 5 bases not matched to a gene; V was cut back by 0 bases and J by 2 bases. The full variable domain, in which reference TRBV5-1 and TRBJ2-3 provide the parts outside the CDR3, is KAGVTQTPRYLIKTRGQQVTLSCSPISGHRSVSWYQQTPGQGLQFLFEYFSETQRNKGNFPGRFSGRQFSNSRSEMNVSTLELGDSALYLCASSLAGTSGHTDTQYFGPGTRLTVL.

The V gene is TRBV10-3, the J gene TRBJ1-2, with D perhaps TRBD1 (6 bases). Between the trimmed V and J ends, which lost 7 bases and 4 bases, there was a span of 22 bases. The germline V gene has CDR1 ENHRY and CDR2 SYGVKD. The CDR3 consists of 16 residues. CDR3: CAITRQEGVGIYGYTF. CDR3 nucleotides: TGTGCCATCACTCGACAGGAAGGGGTGGGGATCTATGGCTACACCTTC.